This TCR beta chain was recorded in a study of blood T cells in healthy people across ages. CDR1 is SGHVS, CDR2 FQNEAQ, per germline. This CDR3 has 17 amino acids. The ends lost 5 bases at V and 3 bases at J; junction bases unmatched: 13. No fewer than 5.5 micrograms of total RNA were isolated from every sample. It was with a sample-barcoded 5' primer and a J-beta primer mix that a second PCR of about 6 to 12 cycles was run. TCRdb recomputed calls from the 5' RACE reads with MiXCR, one row per CDR3 protein. The sample carries hundreds of thousands of distinct CDR3 sequences, less than 35% recorded once.

This receptor was obtained from a woman aged 80 or older in good health. The sample comprised blood. The J gene is TRBJ2-7, the V gene TRBV7-8; 10 positions agree with TRBD1. The CDR3 is CASSRSAAGTGVYEQYF. In nucleotides, the CDR3 is TGTGCCAGCAGCCGATCCGCCGCCGGGACAGGGGTCTACGAGCAGTACTTC.